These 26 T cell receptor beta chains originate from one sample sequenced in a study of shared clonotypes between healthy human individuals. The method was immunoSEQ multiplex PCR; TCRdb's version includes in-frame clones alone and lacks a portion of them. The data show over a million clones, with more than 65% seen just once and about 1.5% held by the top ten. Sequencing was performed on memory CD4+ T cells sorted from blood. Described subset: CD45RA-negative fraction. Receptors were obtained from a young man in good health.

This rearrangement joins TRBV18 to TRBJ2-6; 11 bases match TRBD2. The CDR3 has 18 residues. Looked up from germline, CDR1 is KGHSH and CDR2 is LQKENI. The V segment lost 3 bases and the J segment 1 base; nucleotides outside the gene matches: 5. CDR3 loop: CASSPLTSGSSGANVLTF. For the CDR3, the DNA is TGTGCCAGCTCACCCCTCACTAGCGGGAGTTCTGGGGCCAACGTCCTGACTTTC.

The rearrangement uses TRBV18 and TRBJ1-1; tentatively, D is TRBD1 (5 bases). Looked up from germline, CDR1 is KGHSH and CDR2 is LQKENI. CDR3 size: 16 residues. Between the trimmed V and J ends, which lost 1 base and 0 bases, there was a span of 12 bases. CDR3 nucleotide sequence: TGTGCCAGCTCACCACAGGGAGGGGAGTTGAACACTGAAGCTTTCTTT. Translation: CASSPQGGELNTEAFF. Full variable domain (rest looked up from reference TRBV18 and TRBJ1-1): NAGVMQNPRHLVRRRGQEARLRCSPMKGHSHVYWYRQLPEEGLKFMVYLQKENIIDESGMPKERFSAEFPKEGPSILRIQQVVRGDSAAYFCASSPQGGELNTEAFFGQGTRLTVV.

The CDR3 sequence is CASTPTGLETQYF. The CDR3 region has the DNA TGTGCCAGCACCCCGACGGGATTGGAGACCCAGTACTTC. The chain is built from TRBV6-5 and TRBJ2-5; possibly TRBD2 for D (5 bases). This CDR3 comprises 13 residues. V was shortened by 7 bases and J by 5 bases, with 14 bases between the two germline ends. CDR1 and CDR2 (germline): MNHEY, SVGAGI.

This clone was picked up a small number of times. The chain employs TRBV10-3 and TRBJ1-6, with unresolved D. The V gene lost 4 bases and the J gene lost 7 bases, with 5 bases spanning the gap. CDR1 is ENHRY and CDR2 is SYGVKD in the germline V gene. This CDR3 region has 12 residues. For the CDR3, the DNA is TGTGCCATCAGTGCGGGGAATTCACCCCTCCACTTT. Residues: CAISAGNSPLHF.

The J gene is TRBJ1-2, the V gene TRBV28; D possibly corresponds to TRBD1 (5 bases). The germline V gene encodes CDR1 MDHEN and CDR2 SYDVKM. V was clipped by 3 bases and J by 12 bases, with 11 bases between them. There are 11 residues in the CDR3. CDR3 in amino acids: CASSLGRANTF. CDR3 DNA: TGTGCCAGCAGTTTGGGCAGGGCCAACACCTTC.

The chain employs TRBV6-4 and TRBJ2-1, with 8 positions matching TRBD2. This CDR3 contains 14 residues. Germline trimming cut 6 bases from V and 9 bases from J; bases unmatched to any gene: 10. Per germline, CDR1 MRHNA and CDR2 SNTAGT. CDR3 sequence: CASRGTGGPGEQFF. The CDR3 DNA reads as TGTGCCAGCAGGGGGACGGGAGGGCCCGGTGAGCAGTTCTTC.

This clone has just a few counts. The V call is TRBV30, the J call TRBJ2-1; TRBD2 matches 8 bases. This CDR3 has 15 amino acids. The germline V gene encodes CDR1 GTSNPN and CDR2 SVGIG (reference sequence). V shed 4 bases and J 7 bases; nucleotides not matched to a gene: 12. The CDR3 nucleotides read TGTGCCTGGATCCCCGACAGCGGGAGTAGGAATGAGCAGTTCTTC. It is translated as CAWIPDSGSRNEQFF.

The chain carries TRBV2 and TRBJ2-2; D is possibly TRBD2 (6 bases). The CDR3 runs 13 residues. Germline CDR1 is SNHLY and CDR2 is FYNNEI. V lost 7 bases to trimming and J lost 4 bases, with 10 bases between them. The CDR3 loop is CASTGESTGELFF. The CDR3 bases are TGTGCCAGCACGGGGGAGAGCACCGGGGAGCTGTTTTTT.

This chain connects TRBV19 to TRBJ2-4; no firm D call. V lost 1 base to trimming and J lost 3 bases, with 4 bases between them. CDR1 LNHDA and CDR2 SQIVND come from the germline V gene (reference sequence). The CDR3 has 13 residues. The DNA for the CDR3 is TGTGCCAGTAGTATAGCTATCAAAAACATTCAGTACTTC. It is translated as CASSIAIKNIQYF.

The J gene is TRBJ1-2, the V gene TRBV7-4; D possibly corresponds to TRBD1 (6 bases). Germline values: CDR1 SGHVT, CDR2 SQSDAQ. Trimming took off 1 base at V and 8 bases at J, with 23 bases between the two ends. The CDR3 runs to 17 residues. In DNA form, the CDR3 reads TGTGCCAGCAGCTTAGTGCTGATCACGCGGGGGCGAGGCGGCTACACCTTC. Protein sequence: CASSLVLITRGRGGYTF.

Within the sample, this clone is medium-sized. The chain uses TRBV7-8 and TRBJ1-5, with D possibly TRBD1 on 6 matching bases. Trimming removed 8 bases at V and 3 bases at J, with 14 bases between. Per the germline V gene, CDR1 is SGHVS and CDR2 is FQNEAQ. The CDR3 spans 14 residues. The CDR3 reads CASSPGQINQPQHF. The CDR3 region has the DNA TGTGCCAGCTCCCCGGGACAAATCAATCAGCCCCAGCATTTT.

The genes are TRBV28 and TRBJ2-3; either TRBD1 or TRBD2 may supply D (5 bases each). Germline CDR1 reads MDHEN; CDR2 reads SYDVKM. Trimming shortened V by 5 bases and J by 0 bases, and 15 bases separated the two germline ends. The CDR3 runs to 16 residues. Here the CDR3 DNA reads TGTGCCAGCAGTGCCGGGACCTTCACTAGCACAGATACGCAGTATTTT. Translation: CASSAGTFTSTDTQYF. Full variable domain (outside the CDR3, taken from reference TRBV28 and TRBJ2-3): DVKVTQSSRYLVKRTGEKVFLECVQDMDHENMFWYRQDPGLGLRLIYFSYDVKMKEKGDIPEGYSVSREKKERFSLILESASTNQTSMYLCASSAGTFTSTDTQYFGPGTRLTVL.

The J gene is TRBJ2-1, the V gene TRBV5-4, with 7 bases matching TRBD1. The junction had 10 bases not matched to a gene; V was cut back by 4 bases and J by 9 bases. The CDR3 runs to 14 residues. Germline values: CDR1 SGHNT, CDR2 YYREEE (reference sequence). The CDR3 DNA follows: TGTGCCAGCAGCCACTTTAACAGGGGTGGTGAGCAGTTCTTC. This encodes CASSHFNRGGEQFF.

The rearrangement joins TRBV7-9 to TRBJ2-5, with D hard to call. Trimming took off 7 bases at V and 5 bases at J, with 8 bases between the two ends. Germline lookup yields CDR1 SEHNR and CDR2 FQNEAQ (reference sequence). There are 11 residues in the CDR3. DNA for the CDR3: TGTGCCAGCACACGGACGGAGACCCAGTACTTC. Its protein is CASTRTETQYF.

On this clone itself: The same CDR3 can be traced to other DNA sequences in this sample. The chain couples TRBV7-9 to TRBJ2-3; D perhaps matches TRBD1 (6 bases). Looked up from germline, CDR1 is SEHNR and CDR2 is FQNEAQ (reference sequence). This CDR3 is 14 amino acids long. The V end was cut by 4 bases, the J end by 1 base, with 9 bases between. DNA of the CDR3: TGTGCCAGCAGCTCCGCAGGGGGCACAGATACGCAGTATTTT. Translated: CASSSAGGTDTQYF.

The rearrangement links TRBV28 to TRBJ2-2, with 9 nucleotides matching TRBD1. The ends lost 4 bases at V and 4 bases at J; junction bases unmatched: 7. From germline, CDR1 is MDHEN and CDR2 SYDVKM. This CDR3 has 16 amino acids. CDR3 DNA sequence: TGTGCCAGCAGTTCTAACAGGGGGCTTGGCACCGGGGAGCTGTTTTTT. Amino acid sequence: CASSSNRGLGTGELFF.

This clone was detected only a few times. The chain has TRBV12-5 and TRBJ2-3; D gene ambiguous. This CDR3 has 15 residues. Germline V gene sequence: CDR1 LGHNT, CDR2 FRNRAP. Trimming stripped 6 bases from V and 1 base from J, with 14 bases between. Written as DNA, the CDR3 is TGTGCTAGTGGACCGGGCGGCTTCGGCACAGATACGCAGTATTTT. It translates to CASGPGGFGTDTQYF. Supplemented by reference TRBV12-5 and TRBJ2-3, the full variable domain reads DARVTQTPRHKVTEMGQEVTMRCQPILGHNTVFWYRQTMMQGLELLAYFRNRAPLDDSGMPKDRFSAEMPDATLATLKIQPSEPRDSAVYFCASGPGGFGTDTQYFGPGTRLTVL.

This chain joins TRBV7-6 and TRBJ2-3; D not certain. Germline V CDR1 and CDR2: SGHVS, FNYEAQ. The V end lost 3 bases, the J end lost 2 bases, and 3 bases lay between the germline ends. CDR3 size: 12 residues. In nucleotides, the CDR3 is TGTGCCAGCAGCTTTAACACAGATACGCAGTATTTT. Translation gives CASSFNTDTQYF.

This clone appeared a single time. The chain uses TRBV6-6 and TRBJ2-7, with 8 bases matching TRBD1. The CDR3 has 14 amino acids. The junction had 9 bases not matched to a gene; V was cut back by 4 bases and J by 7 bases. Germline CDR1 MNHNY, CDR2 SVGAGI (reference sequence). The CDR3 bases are TGTGCCAGCAGTTGGGGACAGGAAACCGGGGAGCAGTACTTC. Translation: CASSWGQETGEQYF.

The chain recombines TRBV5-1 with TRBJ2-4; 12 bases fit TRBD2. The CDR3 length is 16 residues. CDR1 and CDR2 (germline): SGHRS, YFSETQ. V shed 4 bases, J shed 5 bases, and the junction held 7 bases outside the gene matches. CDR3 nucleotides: TGCGCCAGCAGCCCAGTGGCTAGCGGGAGGGAAAACATTCAGTACTTC. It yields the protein CASSPVASGRENIQYF.

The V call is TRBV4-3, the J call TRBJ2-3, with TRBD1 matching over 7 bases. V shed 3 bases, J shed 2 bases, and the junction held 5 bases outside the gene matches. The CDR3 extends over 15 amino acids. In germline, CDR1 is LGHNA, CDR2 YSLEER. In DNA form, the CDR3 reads TGCGCCAGCAGCCAGGAAGACAGGGCCACAGATACGCAGTATTTT. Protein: CASSQEDRATDTQYF.

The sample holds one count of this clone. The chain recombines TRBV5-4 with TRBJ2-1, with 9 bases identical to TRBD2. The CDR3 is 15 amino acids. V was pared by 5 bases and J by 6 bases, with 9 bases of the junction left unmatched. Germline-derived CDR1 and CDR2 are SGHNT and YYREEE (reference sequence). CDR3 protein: CASRQRLAEGNEQFF. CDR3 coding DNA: TGTGCCAGCAGACAACGACTAGCGGAAGGCAATGAGCAGTTCTTC.

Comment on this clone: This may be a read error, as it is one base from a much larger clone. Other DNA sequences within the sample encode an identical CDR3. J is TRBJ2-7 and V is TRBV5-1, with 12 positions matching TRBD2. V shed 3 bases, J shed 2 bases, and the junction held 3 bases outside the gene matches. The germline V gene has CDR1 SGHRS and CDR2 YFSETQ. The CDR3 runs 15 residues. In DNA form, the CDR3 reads TGCGCCAGCAGCTCGTCTAGCGGGAGGGCCTACGAGCAGTACTTC. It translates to CASSSSSGRAYEQYF.

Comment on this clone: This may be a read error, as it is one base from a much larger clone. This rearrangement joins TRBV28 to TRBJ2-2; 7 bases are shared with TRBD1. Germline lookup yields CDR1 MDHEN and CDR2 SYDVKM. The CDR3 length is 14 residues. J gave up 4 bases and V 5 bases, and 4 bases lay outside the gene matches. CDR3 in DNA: TGTGCCAGCAGTAGACAGGGTTCCACCGGGGAGCTGTTTTTT. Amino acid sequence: CASSRQGSTGELFF.

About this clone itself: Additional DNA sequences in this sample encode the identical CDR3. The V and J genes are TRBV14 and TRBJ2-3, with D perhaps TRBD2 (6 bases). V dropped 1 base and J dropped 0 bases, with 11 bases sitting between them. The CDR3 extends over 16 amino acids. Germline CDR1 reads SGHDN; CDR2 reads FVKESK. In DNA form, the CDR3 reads TGTGCCAGCAGCCAAGGAAGTAGCGGAAGCACAGATACGCAGTATTTT. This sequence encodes CASSQGSSGSTDTQYF.

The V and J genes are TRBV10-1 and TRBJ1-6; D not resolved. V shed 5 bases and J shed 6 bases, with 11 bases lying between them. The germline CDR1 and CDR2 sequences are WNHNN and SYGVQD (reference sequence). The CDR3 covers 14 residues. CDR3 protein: CASSLTPSNSPLHF. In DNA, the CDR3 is TGCGCCAGCAGTCTCACACCGAGTAATTCACCCCTCCACTTT.